This T cell receptor beta chain was recovered during a study of cytotoxic CD8 clonotypes in ibrutinib-treated CLL. Background on the study: The study included roughly 10 relapsed/refractory and more than 14 treatment-naive patients; 17 to 18 had IGHV unmutated disease. Partial response occurred in around 24 patients and complete response in 2; at median approximately 65 months, around 15 remained remitted and roughly twelve progressed. Samples had a mean of roughly 280,000 productive templates and more than 80,000 productive rearrangements.

Study-wide points: With treatment, public clonotypes, which were uncommon, either contracted or remained stable.

About this clone: The antigen remains unidentified. This sample also contains other DNA sequences that code for the same CDR3.

Measured with immunoSEQ multiplex PCR; TCRdb has only the in-frame clones, and not every one. The data contain roughly 150,000 clones, 75% to 80% of them singletons. V lost 3 bases and J lost 4, with 12 bases in between. This CDR3 comprises 14 residues. Germline CDR1 reads MDHEN; CDR2 reads SYDVKM. Sample: PBMCs, taken after 24 months of ibrutinib treatment. The J gene is TRBJ1-1, the V gene TRBV28, with a weak D call TRBD1 (5 bases). This TCR derives from a human donor with chronic lymphocytic leukemia. This CDR3 is CASSLGGLGTEAFF. CDR3 nucleotide sequence: TGTGCCAGCAGTTTGGGGGGTTTGGGCACTGAAGCTTTCTTT.